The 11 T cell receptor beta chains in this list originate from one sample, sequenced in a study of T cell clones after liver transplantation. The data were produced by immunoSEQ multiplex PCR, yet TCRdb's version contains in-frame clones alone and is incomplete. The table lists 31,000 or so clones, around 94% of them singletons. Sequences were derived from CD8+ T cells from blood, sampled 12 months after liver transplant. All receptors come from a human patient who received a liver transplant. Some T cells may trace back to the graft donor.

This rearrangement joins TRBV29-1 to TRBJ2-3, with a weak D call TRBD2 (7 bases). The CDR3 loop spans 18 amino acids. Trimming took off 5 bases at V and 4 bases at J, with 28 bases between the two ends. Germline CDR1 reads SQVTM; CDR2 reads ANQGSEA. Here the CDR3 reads CSVIGGGAQEAIADTQYF. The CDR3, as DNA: TGCAGCGTTATAGGGGGGGGCGCTCAGGAGGCGATCGCAGATACGCAGTATTTT.

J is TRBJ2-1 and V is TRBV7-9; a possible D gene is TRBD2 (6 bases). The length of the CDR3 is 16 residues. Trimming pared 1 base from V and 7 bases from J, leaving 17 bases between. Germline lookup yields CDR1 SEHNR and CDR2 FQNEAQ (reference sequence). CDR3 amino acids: CASSLEEGLKGNEQFF. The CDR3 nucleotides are TGTGCCAGCAGCTTAGAGGAGGGCTTGAAAGGTAATGAGCAGTTCTTC.

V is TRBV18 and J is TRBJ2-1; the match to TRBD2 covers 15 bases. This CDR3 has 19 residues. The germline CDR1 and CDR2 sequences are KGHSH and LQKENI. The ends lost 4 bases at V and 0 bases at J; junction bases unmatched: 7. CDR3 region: CASSLRTSGRGISYNEQFF. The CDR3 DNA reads TGTGCCAGCTCACTCCGGACTAGCGGGAGGGGGATCTCCTACAATGAGCAGTTCTTC.

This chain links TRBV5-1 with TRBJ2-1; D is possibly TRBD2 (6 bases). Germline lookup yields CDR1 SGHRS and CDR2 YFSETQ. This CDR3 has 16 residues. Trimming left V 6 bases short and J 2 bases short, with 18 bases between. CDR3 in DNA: TGCGCCAGCACCCTGACGGTGCCTAGCGCCTACAATGAGCAGTTCTTC. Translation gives CASTLTVPSAYNEQFF.

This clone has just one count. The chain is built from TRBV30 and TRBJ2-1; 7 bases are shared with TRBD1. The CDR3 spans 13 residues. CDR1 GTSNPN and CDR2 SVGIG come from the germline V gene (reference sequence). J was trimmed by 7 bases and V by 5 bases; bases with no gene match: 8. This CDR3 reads CAWDPTGANEQFF. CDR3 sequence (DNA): TGTGCCTGGGACCCTACAGGGGCAAATGAGCAGTTCTTC.

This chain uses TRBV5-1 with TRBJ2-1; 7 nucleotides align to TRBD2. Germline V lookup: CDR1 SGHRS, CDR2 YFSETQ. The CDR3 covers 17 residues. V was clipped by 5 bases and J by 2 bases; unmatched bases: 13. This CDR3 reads CASSLGGEHVTYNEQFF. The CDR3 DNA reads TGCGCCAGCAGTCTGGGAGGGGAGCACGTAACCTACAATGAGCAGTTCTTC.

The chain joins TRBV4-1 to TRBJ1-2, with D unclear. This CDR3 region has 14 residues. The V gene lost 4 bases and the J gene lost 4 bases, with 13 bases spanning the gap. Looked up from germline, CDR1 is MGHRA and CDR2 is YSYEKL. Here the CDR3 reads CASSPDGPSYGYTF. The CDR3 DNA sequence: TGCGCCAGCAGCCCCGACGGACCCTCCTATGGCTACACCTTC.

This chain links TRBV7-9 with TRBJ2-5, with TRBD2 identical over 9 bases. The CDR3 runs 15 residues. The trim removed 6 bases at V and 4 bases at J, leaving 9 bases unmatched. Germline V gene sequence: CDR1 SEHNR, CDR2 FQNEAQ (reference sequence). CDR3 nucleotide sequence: TGTGCCAGCAGTTACCCGGGACTAGCAACAGAGACCCAGTACTTC. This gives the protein CASSYPGLATETQYF.

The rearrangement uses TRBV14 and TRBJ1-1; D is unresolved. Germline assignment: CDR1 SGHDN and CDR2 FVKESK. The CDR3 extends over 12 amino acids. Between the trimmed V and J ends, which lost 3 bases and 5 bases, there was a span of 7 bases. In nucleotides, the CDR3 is TGTGCCAGCAGCCATTGGGGAACTGAAGCTTTCTTT. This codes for CASSHWGTEAFF.

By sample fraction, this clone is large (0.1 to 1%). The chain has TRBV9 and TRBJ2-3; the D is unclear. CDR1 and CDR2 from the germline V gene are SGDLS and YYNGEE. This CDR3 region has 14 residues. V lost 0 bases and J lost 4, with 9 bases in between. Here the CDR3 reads CASSVVDEPDTQYF. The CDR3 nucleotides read TGTGCCAGCAGCGTAGTAGATGAGCCAGATACGCAGTATTTT.

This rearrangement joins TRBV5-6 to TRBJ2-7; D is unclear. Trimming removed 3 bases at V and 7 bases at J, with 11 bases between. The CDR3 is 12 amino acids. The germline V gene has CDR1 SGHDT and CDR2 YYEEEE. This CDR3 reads CASSSQYGEQYF. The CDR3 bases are TGTGCCAGCAGCTCTCAGTATGGGGAGCAGTACTTC.